Below are 6 T cell receptor beta chains sequenced from a single sample in a study of OX40 agonist ivuxolimab in advanced cancers. Libraries were built with the immunoSEQ multiplex PCR assay. This immuneACCESS table, as held by TCRdb, lists in-frame sequences with V and J called but not all clones. Of the missing ones, under half trace to an unresolved V gene in checked studies; the others have no known cause. The sample has about 87,000 clones on record, about 83% of them singletons. Together, the top ten hold roughly 1.5% of the sample. Sequenced material: CD4+ or CD8+ T cells sorted from blood, taken in a trial of the OX40 agonist ivuxolimab. These receptor sequences come from an adult with an advanced solid tumor such as melanoma, head and neck, liver or kidney cancer.

The CDR3 spells CASSTGLYEQYF. In DNA form, the CDR3 reads TGCGCCAGCAGCACGGGGCTCTACGAGCAGTACTTC. V and J are TRBV5-1 and TRBJ2-7; D is possibly TRBD1 or TRBD2 (5 bases each). The CDR3 has 12 amino acids. Trimming stripped 4 bases from V and 3 bases from J, with 8 bases between. Germline loops: CDR1 SGHRS, CDR2 YFSETQ.

By share of the sample, this clone is medium-sized. The chain has TRBV11-2 and TRBJ2-7; D is possibly TRBD1 or TRBD2 (6 bases each). The V end was cut by 5 bases, the J end by 4 bases, with 18 bases between. The CDR3 consists of 15 residues. Germline V gene lookup returns CDR1 SGHAT and CDR2 FQNNGV. The CDR3 DNA sequence: TGTGCCAGCAGCCCGGGGGCTAGCCGGGGTTACGAGCAGTACTTC. Translating gives CASSPGASRGYEQYF.

The chain uses TRBV4-1 and TRBJ1-1; 8 bases agree with TRBD1. J gave up 2 bases and V 1 base, and 6 bases lay outside the gene matches. Per the germline V gene, CDR1 is MGHRA and CDR2 is YSYEKL. This CDR3 is built from 16 residues. The CDR3 bases are TGCGCCAGCAGCCAAGGAGGACAGGGATTAAACACTGAAGCTTTCTTT. As protein: CASSQGGQGLNTEAFF.

This chain connects TRBV5-4 to TRBJ2-2; D call uncertain. The CDR3 consists of 13 residues. The V gene lost 4 bases and the J gene lost 0 bases, with 4 bases spanning the gap. The germline V gene has CDR1 SGHNT and CDR2 YYREEE (reference sequence). CDR3 sequence (DNA): TGTGCCAGCAGCGGCCCGAACACCGGGGAGCTGTTTTTT. Its protein is CASSGPNTGELFF.

The chain has TRBV25-1 and TRBJ2-2, with D unresolved. Per the germline V gene, CDR1 is MGHDK and CDR2 is SYGVNS. The germline V and J ends were trimmed by 1 base and 4 bases, with 7 bases remaining between them. The length of the CDR3 is 14 residues. CDR3: CASSESALTGELFF. In DNA, the CDR3 is TGTGCCAGCAGTGAATCGGCCCTCACCGGGGAGCTGTTTTTT.

V is TRBV10-1 and J is TRBJ2-5; 13 bases agree with TRBD2. This CDR3 region has 15 residues. V gave up 6 bases and J gave up 3 bases; unmatched junction bases: 4. CDR1 is WNHNN and CDR2 is SYGVQD in the germline V gene (reference sequence). The CDR3 DNA is TGCGCCAGCAGCGTGGGACTAGCGGGGAAAGAGACCCAGTACTTC. This translates into CASSVGLAGKETQYF.